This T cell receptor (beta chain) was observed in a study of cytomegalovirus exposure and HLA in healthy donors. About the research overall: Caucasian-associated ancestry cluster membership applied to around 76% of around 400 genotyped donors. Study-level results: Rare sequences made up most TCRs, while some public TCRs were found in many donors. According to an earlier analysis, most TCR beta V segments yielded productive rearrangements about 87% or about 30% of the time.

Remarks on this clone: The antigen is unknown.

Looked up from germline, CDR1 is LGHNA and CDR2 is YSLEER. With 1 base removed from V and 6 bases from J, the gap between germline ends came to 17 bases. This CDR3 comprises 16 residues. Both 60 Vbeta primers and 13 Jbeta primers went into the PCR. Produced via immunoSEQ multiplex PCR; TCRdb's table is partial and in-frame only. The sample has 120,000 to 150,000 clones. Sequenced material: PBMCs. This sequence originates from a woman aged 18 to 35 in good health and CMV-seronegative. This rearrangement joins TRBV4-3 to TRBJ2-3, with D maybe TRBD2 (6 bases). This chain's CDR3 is CASSQGLGSFYDTQYF. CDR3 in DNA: TGCGCCAGCAGCCAAGGACTAGGATCGTTTTATGATACGCAGTATTTT.